This T cell receptor beta chain is from a study of identical twins. The table lists this clonotype with a few counts. TCRdb reprocessed the 5' RACE reads with MiXCR, giving one entry per CDR3 protein. Seen here are hundreds of thousands of distinct CDR3 sequences, roughly 18% observed once, and the top ten hold 10% to 15%. The CDR3 has 17 amino acids. V lost 7 bases and J lost 4; bases outside the gene matches: 14. Germline V gives CDR1 DFQATT, CDR2 SNEGSKA (reference sequence). This sample also appeared in a second study, on T cells expressing NK-cell markers.

The TCR comes from a young woman in good health. Sequences were obtained from PBMCs. The V call is TRBV20-1, the J call TRBJ2-1, with 12 bases that match TRBD2. The CDR3 loop is CSGSGLAGPTAYNEQFF. The CDR3 DNA reads TGCAGTGGGAGCGGACTAGCGGGACCTACTGCTTACAATGAGCAGTTCTTC.